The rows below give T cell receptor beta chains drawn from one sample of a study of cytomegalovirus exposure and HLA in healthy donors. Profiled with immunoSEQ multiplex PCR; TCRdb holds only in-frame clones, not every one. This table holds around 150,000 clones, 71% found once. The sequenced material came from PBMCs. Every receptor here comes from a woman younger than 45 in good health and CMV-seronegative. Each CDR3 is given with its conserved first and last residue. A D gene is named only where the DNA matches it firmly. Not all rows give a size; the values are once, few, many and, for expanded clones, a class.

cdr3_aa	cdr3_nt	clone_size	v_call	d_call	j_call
CASSLGLDGETQYF	TGCGCCAGCAGCTTGGGCCTTGACGGGGAGACCCAGTACTTC	-	TRBV5-1	-	TRBJ2-5
CASSLVTYNEQFF	TGTGCCAGTAGCTTAGTTACCTACAATGAGCAGTTCTTC	-	TRBV19	-	TRBJ2-1
CASSGTSGETQYF	TGTGCCAGCAGCGGGACTAGCGGGGAGACCCAGTACTTC	-	TRBV6-1	TRBD2	TRBJ2-5
CASSITTGTGFGYTF	TGTGCCAGCAGCATTACAACCGGGACAGGCTTTGGCTACACCTTC	-	TRBV9	TRBD1	TRBJ1-2
CASSFFQEGPGEQFF	TGTGCCAGCAGCTTTTTCCAGGAGGGACCCGGTGAGCAGTTCTTC	-	TRBV9	-	TRBJ2-1
CASSLALLAGDTQYF	TGTGCCAGCAGCTTGGCCTTGCTAGCCGGAGATACGCAGTATTTT	once	TRBV5-4	-	TRBJ2-3
CASRTQGAINGANVLTF	TGTGCCAGCAGGACACAGGGGGCCATCAATGGGGCCAACGTCCTGACTTTC	-	TRBV28	TRBD1	TRBJ2-6
CASSLEPRRTNYGYTF	TGTGCCAGCAGCTTGGAGCCCCGGAGGACTAACTATGGCTACACCTTC	once	TRBV7-2	-	TRBJ1-2
CAWRADRFLPLHF	TGTGCCTGGAGAGCTGACAGGTTCTTACCCCTCCACTTT	-	TRBV30	-	TRBJ1-6
CASSNRLSGGVDEQFF	TGTGCCAGCAGCAACCGACTAAGCGGGGGGGTGGATGAGCAGTTCTTC	-	TRBV7-2	TRBD2	TRBJ2-1
CASSITGNTIYF	TGTGCCAGTAGTATAACAGGAAACACCATATATTTT	once	TRBV19	-	TRBJ1-3
CASSLGSGRQNEQFF	TGTGCCAGCAGCTTGGGTAGCGGGAGACAGAATGAGCAGTTCTTC	-	TRBV7-9	TRBD2	TRBJ2-1
CASSSGLVSGYNEQFF	TGTGCCAGCAGCTCCGGTTTGGTCTCGGGGTACAATGAGCAGTTCTTC	-	TRBV7-9	-	TRBJ2-1
CASQTPGQAYEQYF	TGTGCCAGTCAAACCCCGGGACAAGCCTACGAGCAGTACTTC	few	TRBV28	-	TRBJ2-7
CASSFWGQATEAFF	TGTGCCAGCAGTTTTTGGGGACAGGCCACTGAAGCTTTCTTT	-	TRBV27	TRBD1	TRBJ1-1
CAISEDRGGTNEQFF	TGTGCCATCAGTGAGGACAGGGGAGGAACCAATGAGCAGTTCTTC	few	TRBV10-3	TRBD1	TRBJ2-1
CASSQGVDPGGTTDTQYF	TGTGCCAGCAGCCAGGGAGTCGATCCGGGCGGGACCACAGATACGCAGTATTTT	-	TRBV11-1	-	TRBJ2-3
CASSSIDRYDTEAFF	TGTGCCAGCAGTTCCATAGACAGGTACGACACTGAAGCTTTCTTT	-	TRBV28	-	TRBJ1-1
CASSQGQGATRNEQYF	TGTGCCAGCAGCCAGGGACAGGGAGCGACTAGGAACGAGCAGTACTTC	once	TRBV11-3	TRBD1	TRBJ2-7
CASSPDSTNQPQHF	TGTGCCAGCAGTCCCGACAGCACCAATCAGCCCCAGCATTTT	-	TRBV6-6	-	TRBJ1-5
CASTWDRISNQPQHF	TGTGCCAGCACGTGGGACAGGATTAGCAATCAGCCCCAGCATTTT	-	TRBV2	TRBD1	TRBJ1-5
CASSRDKGNTGELFF	TGTGCCAGCAGCCGGGACAAGGGAAACACCGGGGAGCTGTTTTTT	-	TRBV28	-	TRBJ2-2
CASSYWTGGTYNEQFF	TGTGCCAGCAGTTACTGGACAGGGGGGACCTACAATGAGCAGTTCTTC	-	TRBV6-5	TRBD1	TRBJ2-1
CASSENRGPYTGELFF	TGTGCCAGCAGTGAGAACAGGGGGCCTTACACCGGGGAGCTGTTTTTT	-	TRBV6-1	TRBD1	TRBJ2-2
CASSPSGTGASGANVLTF	TGTGCCAGCAGTCCTTCCGGGACAGGGGCTTCTGGGGCCAACGTCCTGACTTTC	-	TRBV25-1	TRBD1	TRBJ2-6
CASSLGTLNTGELFF	TGCGCCAGCAGCTTGGGGACACTGAACACCGGGGAGCTGTTTTTT	-	TRBV5-1	-	TRBJ2-2
CREQGNYNEQFF	TGCAGGGAACAGGGGAACTACAATGAGCAGTTCTTC	-	TRBV29-1	TRBD1	TRBJ2-1
CASSKAGEGTDTQYF	TGTGCCAGTAGTAAGGCAGGGGAAGGCACAGATACGCAGTATTTT	-	TRBV19	-	TRBJ2-3
CASSRHSTNEKLFF	TGTGCCAGCTCCAGACATTCAACTAATGAAAAACTGTTTTTT	few	TRBV28	-	TRBJ1-4
CASSLEGSLEQFF	TGTGCTAGCAGCTTAGAAGGGAGTCTTGAGCAGTTCTTC	-	TRBV7-7	-	TRBJ2-1
CASSSIAGGTDTQYF	TGCGCCAGCAGCTCAATAGCGGGAGGGACAGATACGCAGTATTTT	few	TRBV5-1	TRBD2	TRBJ2-3
CASSLVIGTGAGYGYTF	TGTGCCAGCAGCTTAGTAATTGGGACAGGGGCGGGCTATGGCTACACCTTC	-	TRBV7-2	TRBD1	TRBJ1-2
CASSQILQVQKTQYF	TGCGCCAGCAGCCAAATCTTACAGGTACAAAAGACCCAGTACTTC	-	TRBV4-3	-	TRBJ2-5
CSVERGRDTEAFF	TGCAGCGTTGAAAGGGGGAGGGACACTGAAGCTTTCTTT	-	TRBV29-1	-	TRBJ1-1
CASSLKRGGYEQYF	TGTGCCAGCAGCTTGAAGCGCGGGGGATACGAGCAGTACTTC	-	TRBV7-2	TRBD2	TRBJ2-7
CASSLSAGGPNEQFF	TGTGCCAGCAGTTTATCGGCGGGAGGGCCCAATGAGCAGTTCTTC	-	TRBV27	TRBD2	TRBJ2-1
CASSLSGQSNQPQHF	TGCGCCAGCAGCCTATCGGGACAGAGCAATCAGCCCCAGCATTTT	few	TRBV4-1	TRBD1	TRBJ1-5
CASKDTGKPNEKLFF	TGTGCCAGCAAGGATACAGGGAAGCCTAATGAAAAACTGTTTTTT	-	TRBV28	-	TRBJ1-4
CASSQGQVSSYEQYF	TGTGCCAGCAGCCAAGGGCAGGTGAGCTCCTACGAGCAGTACTTC	-	TRBV4-2	-	TRBJ2-7
CATSRGGNSGRETQYF	TGTGCCACCAGCAGAGGGGGGAATAGCGGGAGGGAGACCCAGTACTTC	-	TRBV15	TRBD2	TRBJ2-5
CASSESGTVNSPLHF	TGTGCCAGCAGCGAATCCGGGACAGTAAATTCACCCCTCCACTTT	-	TRBV9	TRBD1	TRBJ1-6
CASSLGTSGNEETQYF	TGTGCCAGCAGCCTAGGGACTAGCGGGAATGAAGAGACCCAGTACTTC	-	TRBV4-2	TRBD2	TRBJ2-5
CASNWEGELFF	TGTGCCAGCAACTGGGAGGGGGAGCTGTTTTTT	-	TRBV6-6	-	TRBJ2-2
CASSTQPIWTGNYNEQFF	TGCGCCAGCAGCACACAACCCATTTGGACAGGGAACTACAATGAGCAGTTCTTC	few	TRBV5-1	TRBD1	TRBJ2-1
CASSDSGNYNEQFF	TGTGCCAGCAGCGATAGCGGGAACTACAATGAGCAGTTCTTC	-	TRBV11-3	TRBD2	TRBJ2-1
CASNPSNRASIYGYTF	TGTGCCAGTAACCCCTCTAACAGGGCGAGTATCTATGGCTACACCTTC	-	TRBV19	-	TRBJ1-2
CAISRESKGEKLFF	TGTGCCATCAGTAGGGAATCAAAGGGGGAAAAACTGTTTTTT	few	TRBV10-3	-	TRBJ1-4
CASSLLAGGLYNEQFF	TGTGCCAGCAGTTTATTAGCGGGAGGGCTTTACAATGAGCAGTTCTTC	-	TRBV27	TRBD2	TRBJ2-1
CASSLDSHNEQFF	TGTGCCAGCAGTTTGGACTCCCACAATGAGCAGTTCTTC	-	TRBV28	-	TRBJ2-1
CASSGQGDYHEQYF	TGTGCCAGCAGTGGACAGGGGGATTATCACGAGCAGTACTTC	-	TRBV6-5	TRBD1	TRBJ2-7
CASSQDWGEGGRTDTQYF	TGCGCCAGCAGCCAAGATTGGGGGGAGGGTGGGCGGACAGATACGCAGTATTTT	-	TRBV4-3	TRBD2	TRBJ2-3
CASSPPGQHYEQYF	TGTGCCAGCAGTCCGCCGGGACAGCACTACGAGCAGTACTTC	-	TRBV28	TRBD1	TRBJ2-7
CASSTDGFYGYTF	TGTGCCAGCTCTACAGACGGTTTCTATGGCTACACCTTC	-	TRBV18	-	TRBJ1-2
CASSAAPTGGPDTQYF	TGTGCCAGCAGTGCCGCCCCTACGGGGGGGCCAGATACGCAGTATTTT	few	TRBV6-1	TRBD2	TRBJ2-3
CASNTERGGEAFF	TGTGCCAGTAATACTGAGCGTGGTGGTGAAGCTTTCTTT	-	TRBV19	-	TRBJ1-1
CASSYRRSSGANVLTF	TGTGCCAGCAGTTACCGCAGGTCCTCTGGGGCCAACGTCCTGACTTTC	-	TRBV6-5	-	TRBJ2-6
CATGTGEGLGTDTQYF	TGTGCCACCGGGACAGGGGAAGGTCTAGGCACAGATACGCAGTATTTT	-	TRBV28	TRBD1	TRBJ2-3
CASKIDQAEGGGYTF	TGTGCCAGCAAGATCGACCAGGCCGAGGGCGGTGGCTACACCTTC	-	TRBV6-5	-	TRBJ1-2
CASSRTGDSYEQYF	TGTGCCAGCAGCCGGACAGGAGACTCCTACGAGCAGTACTTC	-	TRBV9	TRBD1	TRBJ2-7
CASSLGSSPLHF	TGTGCCAGCAGTCTAGGATCCTCACCCCTCCACTTT	-	TRBV27	-	TRBJ1-6